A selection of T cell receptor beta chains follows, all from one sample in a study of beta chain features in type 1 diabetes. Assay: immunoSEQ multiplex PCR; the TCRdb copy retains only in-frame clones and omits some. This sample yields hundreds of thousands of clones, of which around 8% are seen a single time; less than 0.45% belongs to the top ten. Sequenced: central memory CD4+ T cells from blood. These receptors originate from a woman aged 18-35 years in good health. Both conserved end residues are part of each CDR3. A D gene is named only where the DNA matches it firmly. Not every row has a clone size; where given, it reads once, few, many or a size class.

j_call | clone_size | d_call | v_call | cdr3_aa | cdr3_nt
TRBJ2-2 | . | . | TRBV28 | CASSPWGTNTGELFF | TGTGCCAGCAGTCCTTGGGGTACGAACACCGGGGAGCTGTTTTTT
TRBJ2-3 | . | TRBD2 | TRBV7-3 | CASSLGASGGTDTQYF | TGTGCCAGCAGCTTAGGTGCTAGCGGGGGCACAGATACGCAGTATTTT
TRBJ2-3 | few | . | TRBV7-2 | CASSLVSLADTQYF | TGTGCCAGCAGCTTAGTATCGCTAGCGGATACGCAGTATTTT
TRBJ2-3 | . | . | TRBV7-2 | CASSLGPPGTDTQYF | TGTGCCAGCAGCTTAGGACCGCCGGGCACAGATACGCAGTATTTT
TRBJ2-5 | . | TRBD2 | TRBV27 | CASIGAGAGETQYF | TGTGCCAGCATTGGGGCGGGAGCTGGTGAGACCCAGTACTTC
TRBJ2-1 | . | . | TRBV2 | CASSVKRLHSYNEQFF | TGTGCCAGCAGTGTAAAGAGACTCCACTCCTACAATGAGCAGTTCTTC
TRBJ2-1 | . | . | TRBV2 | CASNPLAPAYNEQFF | TGTGCCAGCAACCCTCTAGCGCCAGCGTACAATGAGCAGTTCTTC
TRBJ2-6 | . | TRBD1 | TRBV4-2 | CASSPGTGGAGGANVLTF | TGTGCCAGCAGCCCCGGGACAGGGGGCGCGGGGGGGGCCAACGTCCTGACTTTC
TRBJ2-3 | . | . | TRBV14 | CASSHGISTDTQYF | TGTGCCAGCAGCCACGGGATTAGCACAGATACGCAGTATTTT
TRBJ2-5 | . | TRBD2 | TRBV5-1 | CASSSQGTSVAETQYF | TGCGCCAGCAGCTCCCAAGGGACTAGCGTCGCAGAGACCCAGTACTTC
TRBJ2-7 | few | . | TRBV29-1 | CSVVTGPNYEQYF | TGCAGCGTTGTGACAGGCCCAAACTACGAGCAGTACTTC
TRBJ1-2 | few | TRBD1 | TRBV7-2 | CASNLNRGYGYTF | TGTGCCAGCAACCTAAACAGGGGCTATGGCTACACCTTC
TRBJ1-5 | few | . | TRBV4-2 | CASSQEGGQPQHF | TGTGCCAGCAGCCAAGAGGGTGGACAGCCCCAGCATTTT
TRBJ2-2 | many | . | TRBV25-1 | CASSEYRDTGELFF | TGTGCCAGCAGTGAATACAGGGACACCGGGGAGCTGTTTTTT
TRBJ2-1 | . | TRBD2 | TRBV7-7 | CASSSGTSGTNEQFF | TGTGCTAGCAGTAGCGGGACTAGCGGGACTAATGAGCAGTTCTTC
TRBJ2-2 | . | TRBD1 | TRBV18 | CASSPRQGRTGELFF | TGTGCCAGCTCACCGAGACAGGGTCGAACCGGGGAGCTGTTTTTT
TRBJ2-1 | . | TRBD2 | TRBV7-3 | CASSLDSGPYNEQFF | TGTGCCAGCAGCTTAGATAGCGGGCCCTACAATGAGCAGTTCTTC
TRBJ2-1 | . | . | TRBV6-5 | CASRDTASYNEQFF | TGTGCCAGCAGGGACACCGCCTCCTACAATGAGCAGTTCTTC
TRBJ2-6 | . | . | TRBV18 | CASSLRGGSSGANVLTF | TGTGCCAGCTCCCTCAGGGGCGGCAGCTCTGGGGCCAACGTCCTGACTTTC
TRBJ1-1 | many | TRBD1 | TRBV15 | CATSRDFTGGTEAFF | TGTGCCACCAGCAGAGATTTCACAGGGGGAACTGAAGCTTTCTTT
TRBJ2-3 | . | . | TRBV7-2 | CASSLGGPDTQYF | TGTGCCAGCAGCTTGGGGGGTCCAGATACGCAGTATTTT
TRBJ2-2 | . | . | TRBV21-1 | CASSALYSGTSGRVNTGELFF | TGTGCCAGCAGCGCTCTGTACTCCGGGACTAGCGGGAGAGTGAACACCGGGGAGCTGTTTTTT
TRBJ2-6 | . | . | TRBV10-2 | CASSEMGAYSGANVLTF | TGCGCCAGCAGTGAGATGGGGGCTTACTCTGGGGCCAACGTCCTGACTTTC
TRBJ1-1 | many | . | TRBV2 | CASSVRGTEAFF | TGTGCCAGCAGTGTAAGGGGCACTGAAGCTTTCTTT
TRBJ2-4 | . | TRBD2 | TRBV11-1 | CASSPGLAGNIQYF | TGTGCCAGCAGCCCGGGACTAGCGGGAAACATTCAGTACTTC
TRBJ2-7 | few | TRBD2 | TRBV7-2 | CASRTSGSSEQYF | TGTGCCAGCAGGACTAGCGGGAGTAGTGAGCAGTACTTC
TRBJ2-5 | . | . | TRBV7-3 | CASSLGLQETQYF | TGTGCCAGCAGCTTGGGGTTGCAAGAGACCCAGTACTTC
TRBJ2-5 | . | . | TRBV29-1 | CSVERQSKETQYF | TGCAGCGTTGAACGACAGTCCAAAGAGACCCAGTACTTC
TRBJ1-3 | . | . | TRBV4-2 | CASSQAWRDSGNTIYF | TGTGCCAGCAGCCAAGCGTGGCGAGACTCTGGAAACACCATATATTTT
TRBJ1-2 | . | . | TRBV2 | CASSWGGENYGYTF | TGTGCCAGTTCGTGGGGAGGCGAAAACTATGGCTACACCTTC
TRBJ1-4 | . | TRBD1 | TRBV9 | CASSVGRQGAANEKLFF | TGTGCCAGCAGCGTAGGCCGACAGGGGGCGGCTAATGAAAAACTGTTTTTT
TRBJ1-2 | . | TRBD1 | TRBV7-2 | CASSLGQGAIGYTF | TGTGCCAGCAGCTTAGGACAGGGGGCAATTGGCTACACCTTC
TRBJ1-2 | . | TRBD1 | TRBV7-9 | CASSIDRVGYGYTF | TGTGCCAGCAGCATTGACAGGGTGGGCTATGGCTACACCTTC
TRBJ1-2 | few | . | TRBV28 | CASSSTSGYTF | TGTGCCAGCAGTTCGACATCCGGCTACACCTTC
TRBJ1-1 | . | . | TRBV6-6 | CASSSVRGSEAFF | TGTGCCAGCAGCTCCGTGCGGGGTTCTGAAGCTTTCTTT
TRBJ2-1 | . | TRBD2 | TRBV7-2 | CASSSSSGRTYNEQFF | TGTGCCAGCAGCTCCTCCAGCGGGAGGACATACAATGAGCAGTTCTTC
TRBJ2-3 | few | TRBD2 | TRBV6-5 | CASSKRESTDTQYF | TGTGCCAGCAGCAAGCGGGAAAGCACAGATACGCAGTATTTT
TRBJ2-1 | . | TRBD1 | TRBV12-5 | CASGLDRGHYNEQFF | TGTGCTAGTGGTTTAGACAGGGGCCACTACAATGAGCAGTTCTTC
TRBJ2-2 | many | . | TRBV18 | CASSPLTVTGELFF | TGTGCCAGCTCACCCCTGACCGTGACCGGGGAGCTGTTTTTT
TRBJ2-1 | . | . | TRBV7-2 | CASSRSPGQSYNEQFF | TGTGCCAGCAGCCGCAGTCCGGGACAATCCTACAATGAGCAGTTCTTC
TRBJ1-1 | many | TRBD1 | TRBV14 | CASSRTGGIGTEAFF | TGTGCCAGCAGCCGGACAGGGGGGATCGGAACTGAAGCTTTCTTT
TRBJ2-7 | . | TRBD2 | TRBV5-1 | CASSLSSGSREQYF | TGCGCCAGCAGCTTGTCTAGCGGGAGTCGGGAGCAGTACTTC
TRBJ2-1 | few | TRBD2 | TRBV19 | CATGLAISSGEQFF | TGTGCCACAGGACTAGCGATTTCATCAGGTGAGCAGTTCTTC
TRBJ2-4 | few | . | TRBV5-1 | CASSLGTLNIQYF | TGCGCCAGCAGCTTGGGGACTTTAAACATTCAGTACTTC
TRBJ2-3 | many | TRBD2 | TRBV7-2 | CASRRTSGRAADTQYF | TGTGCCAGCAGGAGGACTAGCGGGAGAGCCGCAGATACGCAGTATTTT
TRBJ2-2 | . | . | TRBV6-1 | CASWPQLGSAGELFF | TGTGCCAGCTGGCCTCAGCTCGGGTCCGCCGGGGAGCTGTTTTTT
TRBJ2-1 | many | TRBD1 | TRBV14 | CASSLGGTGDNEQFF | TGTGCCAGCAGCCTAGGTGGGACAGGGGACAATGAGCAGTTCTTC
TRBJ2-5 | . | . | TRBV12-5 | CASGYQETQYF | TGTGCTAGTGGTTACCAAGAGACCCAGTACTTC
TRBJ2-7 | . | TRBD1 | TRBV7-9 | CASSLGDRGYDRSYEQYF | TGTGCCAGCAGCTTAGGGGACAGGGGATACGACCGCTCCTACGAGCAGTACTTC
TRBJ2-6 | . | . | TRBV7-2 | CASSFRGTNVLTF | TGTGCCAGCAGCTTCCGTGGTACCAACGTCCTGACTTTC
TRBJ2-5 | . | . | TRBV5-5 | CASSLFGVRGTQYF | TGTGCCAGCAGCTTGTTTGGGGTAAGAGGGACCCAGTACTTC
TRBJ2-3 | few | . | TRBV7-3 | CASMAGFTSTDTQYF | TGTGCCAGCATGGCGGGGTTTACTAGCACAGATACGCAGTATTTT
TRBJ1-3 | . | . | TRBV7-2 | CASSPNLWNTIYF | TGTGCCAGCAGCCCTAACTTGTGGAACACCATATATTTT
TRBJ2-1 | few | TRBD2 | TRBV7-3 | CASSLLSGRNEQFF | TGTGCCAGCAGCCTCCTTAGCGGGAGGAATGAGCAGTTCTTC
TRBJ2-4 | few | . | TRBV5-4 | CASSLFVGTKNIQYF | TGTGCCAGCAGCTTGTTCGTCGGGACGAAAAACATTCAGTACTTC
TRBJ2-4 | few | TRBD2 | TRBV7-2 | CASSPRLAGEKIQYF | TGTGCCAGCAGCCCCCGGCTTGCGGGAGAGAAGATTCAGTACTTC
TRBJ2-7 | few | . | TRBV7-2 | CASSLEWGSYEQYF | TGTGCCAGCAGCTTGGAGTGGGGTTCCTACGAGCAGTACTTC
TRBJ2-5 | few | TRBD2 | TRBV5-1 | CASSRLAGGQETQYF | TGCGCCAGCAGTCGACTAGCGGGAGGACAAGAGACCCAGTACTTC
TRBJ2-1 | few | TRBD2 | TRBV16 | CASSGTSGIPNEQFF | TGTGCCAGCAGCGGGACTAGCGGGATACCCAATGAGCAGTTCTTC